The 18 T cell receptor beta chains given below trace back to one sample, sequenced in a study of CD8 T cells in Susac syndrome (dated by TCRdb to the late 2010s). Library preparation employed the immunoSEQ multiplex PCR assay. RNA was extracted using the RNeasy kit, and roughly 0.5 to 1 ug of the RNA was reverse transcribed with random hexamers. The public reads were quality trimmed at Q25 with fastp and then assembled into clones with MiXCR by TCRdb, keeping productive beta chains. Every entry covers one CDR3 protein and lists the most common genes and DNA from its rows. This sample has approximately 200,000 distinct CDR3 sequences in its table, and approximately 94% of those were observed once. More than 0.09% of the sample rests with the top ten. Sample: CD4+ T cells from PBMCs. These receptor sequences come from a human donor with multiple sclerosis.

This clonotype was seen just once. The rearrangement uses TRBV10-3 and TRBJ2-5, with D perhaps matching TRBD1 (5 bases). The CDR3 consists of 15 residues. The germline gives CDR1 ENHRY, CDR2 SYGVKD. Trimming removed 8 bases at V and 1 base at J, with 17 bases between. The CDR3 here is CAIGPGAATQETQYF. The CDR3 region has the DNA TGTGCCATCGGCCCTGGGGCCGCCACCCAAGAGACCCAGTACTTC.

V and J are TRBV20-1 and TRBJ2-1; 8 bases align to TRBD2. Germline V lookup: CDR1 DFQATT, CDR2 SNEGSKA (reference sequence). With V trimmed by 6 bases and J by 4 bases, 17 bases remained unmatched. The CDR3 has 17 residues. The CDR3 loop reads CSALNFVLAGGYNEQFF. The CDR3 DNA reads TGCAGTGCCCTCAATTTCGTCCTAGCGGGCGGTTACAATGAGCAGTTCTTC.

The chain couples TRBV14 to TRBJ2-2, with TRBD2 matching over 8 bases. CDR3 size: 14 residues. In germline, CDR1 is SGHDN, CDR2 FVKESK. V was pared by 4 bases and J by 6 bases, with 4 bases of the junction left unmatched. CDR3 sequence reads: CASSPGTRSGELFF. CDR3 DNA sequence: TGTGCCAGCAGCCCCGGGACTAGGTCCGGGGAGCTGTTTTTT.

The rearrangement joins TRBV20-1 to TRBJ1-5; D is unclear. V lost 3 bases to trimming and J lost 0 bases, with 12 bases between them. CDR1 is DFQATT, CDR2 SNEGSKA, per germline (reference sequence). This CDR3 contains 15 residues. CDR3 loop: CSARAVLNSNQPQHF. CDR3 bases: TGCAGTGCTAGGGCAGTCCTGAATAGCAATCAGCCCCAGCATTTT.

This rearrangement joins TRBV12-3 or TRBV12-4 to TRBJ1-6; 7 bases align to TRBD1. With 6 bases clipped from V and 9 bases from J, the junction kept 2 bases outside the gene matches. The CDR3 totals 12 residues. DNA for the CDR3: TGTGCCAGCAGCAACAGGGGTTCACCCCTCCACTTT. This translates into CASSNRGSPLHF.

V gene TRBV12-3 or TRBV12-4 combines with J gene TRBJ2-4; 7 bases agree with TRBD2. The CDR3 spans 16 residues. J gave up 0 bases and V 3 bases, and 5 bases lay outside the gene matches. This CDR3 is CASSFQRGSAKNIQYF. CDR3 nucleotides: TGTGCCAGCAGTTTCCAGCGGGGCTCAGCCAAAAACATTCAGTACTTC.

The chain has TRBV12-3 or TRBV12-4 and TRBJ2-2; tentatively, D is TRBD1 or TRBD2 (6 bases each). The ends were cut back, 6 bases at V and 11 bases at J, with 19 bases in the middle. The CDR3 spans 14 residues. CDR3 region: CASRQGGGTTELFF. CDR3 bases: TGTGCCAGCAGACAGGGAGGAGGCACCACAGAGCTGTTTTTT.

The gene calls are TRBV29-1 and TRBJ1-2, with no clear D. The germline gives CDR1 SQVTM, CDR2 ANQGSEA. Trimming shortened V by 6 bases and J by 4 bases, and 18 bases separated the two germline ends. The CDR3 is made up of 14 amino acids. The CDR3 sequence is CSVARIPRGYGYTF. As DNA, the CDR3 is TGCAGCGTCGCCCGAATCCCCCGGGGCTATGGCTACACCTTC.

The chain recombines TRBV5-1 with TRBJ1-2; TRBD1 aligns across 10 bases. Per the germline V gene, CDR1 is SGHRS and CDR2 is YFSETQ. CDR3 length: 17 residues. Trimming at V came to 4 bases and at J to 3 bases, leaving 12 bases not matched to a gene. This CDR3 is CASSKSTGGLQYYGYTF. CDR3 bases: TGCGCCAGCAGCAAATCGACAGGGGGCCTTCAGTACTATGGCTACACCTTC.

The V gene is TRBV20-1, the J gene TRBJ2-7; D unclear. Per germline, CDR1 DFQATT and CDR2 SNEGSKA (reference sequence). This CDR3 is built from 13 residues. V was clipped by 3 bases and J by 0 bases, with 9 bases between them. CDR3 amino acids: CSARPRPSYEQYF. In DNA form, the CDR3 reads TGCAGTGCTAGGCCCCGACCCTCCTACGAGCAGTACTTC.

This chain uses TRBV5-6 with TRBJ1-4; weak D call: TRBD1 (6 bases). Germline CDR1 and CDR2: SGHDT and YYEEEE. V was shortened by 0 bases and J by 7 bases, with 10 bases between the two germline ends. The CDR3 totals 14 residues. CDR3 nucleotide sequence: TGTGCCAGCAGCTTGGGGACAGCTTCTGAAAAACTGTTTTTT. It specifies CASSLGTASEKLFF.

V gene TRBV9 combines with J gene TRBJ2-3; no definite D call. Germline V CDR1 and CDR2: SGDLS, YYNGEE. This CDR3 comprises 15 residues. V was pared by 0 bases and J by 6 bases, with 14 bases between. CDR3 amino acids: CASSVGPELGDTQYF. The CDR3 DNA is TGTGCCAGCAGCGTAGGACCCGAACTTGGGGATACGCAGTATTTT.

The rearrangement links TRBV3-1 to TRBJ2-3; no firm D call. Germline-derived CDR1 and CDR2 are LGHDT and YNNKEL (reference sequence). The CDR3 loop spans 14 amino acids. Trimming took 1 base from V and 2 from J, leaving 7 bases between them. The CDR3 bases are TGTGCCAGCAGCCAAGTTCAGTACACAGATACGCAGTATTTT. It specifies CASSQVQYTDTQYF.

J is TRBJ1-1 and V is TRBV2, with D tentatively TRBD1 (5 bases). The CDR3 length is 9 residues. V lost 10 bases, J lost 11 bases, and 11 bases lay in between. CDR1 is SNHLY and CDR2 is FYNNEI in the germline V gene. This CDR3 reads CAIGGTAFF. The CDR3 coding sequence is TGTGCCATCGGGGGGACGGCTTTCTTT. The whole variable domain, filled in from reference TRBV2 and TRBJ1-1, reads EPEVTQTPSHQVTQMGQEVILRCVPISNHLYFYWYRQILGQKVEFLVSFYNNEISEKSEIFDDQFSVERPDGSNFTLKIRSTKLEDSAMYFCAIGGTAFFGQGTRLTVV.

This chain joins TRBV12-3 or TRBV12-4 and TRBJ1-2; no clear D. The CDR3 loop spans 13 amino acids. V was pared by 5 bases and J by 1 base, with 8 bases between. CDR3 protein: CASSRPHNYGYTF. For the CDR3, the DNA is TGTGCCAGCAGTCGCCCTCATAACTATGGCTACACCTTC.

This chain joins TRBV29-1 and TRBJ2-1; a weak D match, TRBD2 (5 bases). The CDR3 consists of 14 residues. Trimming shortened V by 5 bases and J by 0 bases, and 11 bases separated the two germline ends. Germline CDR1 and CDR2: SQVTM and ANQGSEA. CDR3 DNA sequence: TGCAGCGTTAGGTTAGCGATCTCCTACAATGAGCAGTTCTTC. Encoded protein: CSVRLAISYNEQFF.

The chain couples TRBV9 to TRBJ2-3; 7 nucleotides agree with TRBD1. Per germline, CDR1 SGDLS and CDR2 YYNGEE. This CDR3 has 15 amino acids. The V and J ends lost 3 bases and 0 bases, in that order; junction bases with no gene match: 4. The CDR3 loop reads CASSGIGGSTDTQYF. The CDR3 bases are TGTGCCAGCAGCGGAATAGGGGGCAGCACAGATACGCAGTATTTT.

This chain joins TRBV5-4 and TRBJ2-1, with 10 bases matching TRBD1. CDR1 and CDR2 from the germline V gene are SGHNT and YYREEE (reference sequence). V lost 4 bases, J lost 6 bases, and 10 bases stayed unmatched. The CDR3 loop spans 16 amino acids. Here the CDR3 reads CASSPKEGQGRNEQFF. Here the CDR3 DNA reads TGTGCCAGCAGCCCGAAAGAGGGACAGGGGCGCAATGAGCAGTTCTTC.